Detailed here is one TCR beta chain. Its target antigen remains unknown. Qualities for individual bases were not recorded, and no much larger clone is one base off. The donors were included in the validation cohort of over a hundred subjects, a group kept apart from the roughly 670-subject first cohort. The library was made by the immunoSEQ multiplex PCR assay. The authors' analysis ran thus. To diagnose cytomegalovirus status from the catalog of TCR beta chain sequences, a statistical classification framework was built. This is the immuneACCESS table as TCRdb keeps it, with only in-frame sequences that have V and J called. A part of the clones is gone; compared with another copy, unresolved V genes explain less than half, and the rest is unexplained. That table furnishes V, J and clone size, whereas the DNA furnished D and trimming. Counted in this sample were 200,000 or so clones; roughly 84% of them appeared once. The ten top clones hold 6% to 9% of the sample.

V lost 4 bases and J lost 4 bases, and the count of bases not matched to a germline gene is 9. Reading the germline V gene gives CDR1 SGDLS and CDR2 YYNGEE. From the cysteine up to the phenylalanine, the CDR3 has a length of 16 residues. Just the 48-base CDR3 DNA is kept, in frame starting at base 1. This sample was included in a study of cytomegalovirus exposure and HLA in healthy donors (dated by TCRdb to between 2016 and 2019). About the investigation overall: According to a later analysis, one platform produced both the roughly 110 validation repertoires and the 700 or so repertoires of the first cohort. A separate validation cohort of over a hundred different subjects was used in addition to the 666-subject first cohort. To predict cytomegalovirus infection status, the study combined high-throughput TCR immunosequencing, statistical association of individual TCRs with disease status, and machine learning. The aim of the study was to test whether cataloging public T cell receptors could identify signatures of past pathogen exposure.

Beyond this particular receptor, the publication reports: Most TCR sequences were observed very rarely across donors, whereas some public TCRs were present in many individuals. It was suggested by the authors that the approach could potentially be generalized to other disease states and immunological phenotypes. The classifier was reported to diagnose cytomegalovirus status with high specificity and sensitivity in both the original cohort and the validation cohort. A total of about 150 TCR beta chains were listed by the study as associated with cytomegalovirus. In a later analysis, TCRs clustered in the first cohort were found to also tend to co-occur in the roughly 130 validation repertoires, with 94% of cluster scores above 0. All 120 or so repertoires were used to score co-occurrence in the validation cohort in a later analysis, because that analysis had no HLA typing for the cohort. In vitro tests confirmed that a few of the cytomegalovirus-associated TCR beta chains recognize cytomegalovirus antigens.

The chain links TRBV9 with TRBJ2-2, with 8 bases aligning to TRBD1. This sequence was found in a young man in good health and CMV-seropositive. Sequencing was performed on PBMCs. The CDR3 protein: CASSPPGTGATGELFF. In nucleotides, the sequence is TGTGCCAGCAGCCCACCCGGGACAGGAGCCACCGGGGAGCTGTTTTTT.